Sequencing of this T cell receptor beta chain was carried out in a study of response to subunit inactivated influenza vaccine. From germline, CDR1 is ENHRY and CDR2 SYGVKD. V trimming: 11 bases; J trimming: 0 bases; junction bases outside the gene matches: 8. This CDR3 region has 14 residues. This clonotype was counted a few times. Its target is not known. Study findings and constraints: The authors proposed limited new T cell recruitment per seasonal influenza vaccination.

One entry per CDR3 protein results from TCRdb running MiXCR on the RT-PCR reads. The sample contains approximately 530,000 distinct CDR3 sequences, 6.5% to 8% of which appear only once. The sequenced sample was PBMCs from blood, obtained roughly 24 months after vaccination. The receptor's source is a man aged 45 to 70 who received an inactivated influenza vaccine. The chain carries TRBV10-3 and TRBJ2-3, with 7 bases aligning to TRBD2. CDR3 nucleotide sequence: TGTGCCTCTCTGGCGCGGGGGAGCACAGATACGCAGTATTTT. This gives the protein CASLARGSTDTQYF.